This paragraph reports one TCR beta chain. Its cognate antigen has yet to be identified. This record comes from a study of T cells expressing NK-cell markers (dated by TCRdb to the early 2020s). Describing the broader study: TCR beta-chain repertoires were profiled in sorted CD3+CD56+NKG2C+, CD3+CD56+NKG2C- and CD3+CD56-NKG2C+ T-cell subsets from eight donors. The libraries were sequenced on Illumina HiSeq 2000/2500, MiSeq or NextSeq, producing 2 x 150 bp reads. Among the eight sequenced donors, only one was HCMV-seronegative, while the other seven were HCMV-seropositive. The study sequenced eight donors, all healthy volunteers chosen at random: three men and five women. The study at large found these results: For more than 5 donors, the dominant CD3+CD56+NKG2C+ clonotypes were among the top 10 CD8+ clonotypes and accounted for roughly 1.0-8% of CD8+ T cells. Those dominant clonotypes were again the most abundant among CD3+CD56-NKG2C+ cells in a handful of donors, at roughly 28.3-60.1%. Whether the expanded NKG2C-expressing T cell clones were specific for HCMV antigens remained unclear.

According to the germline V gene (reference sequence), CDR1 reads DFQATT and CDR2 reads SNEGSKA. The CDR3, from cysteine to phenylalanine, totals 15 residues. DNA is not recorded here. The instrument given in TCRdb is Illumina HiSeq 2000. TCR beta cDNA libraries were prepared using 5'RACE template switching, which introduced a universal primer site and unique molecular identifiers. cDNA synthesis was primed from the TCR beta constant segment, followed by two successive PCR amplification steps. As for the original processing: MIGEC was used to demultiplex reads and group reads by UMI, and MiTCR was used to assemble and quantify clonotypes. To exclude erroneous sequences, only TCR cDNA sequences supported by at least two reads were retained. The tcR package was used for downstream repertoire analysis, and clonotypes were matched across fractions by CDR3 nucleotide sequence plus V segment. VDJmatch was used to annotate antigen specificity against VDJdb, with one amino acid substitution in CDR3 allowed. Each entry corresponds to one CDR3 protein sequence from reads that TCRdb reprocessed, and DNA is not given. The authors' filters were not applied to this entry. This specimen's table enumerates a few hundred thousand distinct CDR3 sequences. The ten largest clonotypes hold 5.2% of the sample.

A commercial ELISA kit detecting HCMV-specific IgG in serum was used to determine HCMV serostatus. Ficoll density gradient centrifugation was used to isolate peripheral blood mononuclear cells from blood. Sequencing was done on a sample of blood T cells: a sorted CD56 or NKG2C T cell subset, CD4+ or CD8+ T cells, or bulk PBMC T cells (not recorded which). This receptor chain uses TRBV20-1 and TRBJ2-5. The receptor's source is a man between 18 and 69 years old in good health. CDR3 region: CSARDLRQAEETQYF.